The clone carrying this T cell receptor beta chain appeared once. Its cognate antigen is unknown. The trim removed 4 bases at V and 11 bases at J, leaving 15 bases unmatched. The germline CDR1 and CDR2 sequences are MDHEN and SYDVKM. The CDR3 extends over 15 amino acids. TCRalpha and TCRbeta libraries used 5'RACE with constant-segment primers and UMIs. TCRdb used MiXCR to reprocess the 5' RACE reads, holding one entry per CDR3 protein. The profile shows about 450,000 distinct CDR3 sequences, 20% to 30% of them singletons. This sample was taken from a study of T-cell memory formation after mild COVID-19. Overall study: Across donors, TCR clusters were largely donor specific.

General study points: CM and EM subsets held most contracting CD4+ clones; EMRA held CD8+ ones.

J is TRBJ2-7 and V is TRBV28, with 9 bases that match TRBD1. Specimen: PBMCs or a T cell subset sorted from them (not recorded which). This TCR was recovered from an adult woman who had mild COVID-19 (a few samples of this study predate the infection). Cell type and time point are not known. CDR3 amino acids: CASSWRTGVLLLEYF. The CDR3, as DNA: TGTGCCAGCAGTTGGAGGACAGGGGTCCTATTGCTGGAGTACTTC. Complete variable domain (other parts from reference TRBV28 and TRBJ2-7): DVKVTQSSRYLVKRTGEKVFLECVQDMDHENMFWYRQDPGLGLRLIYFSYDVKMKEKGDIPEGYSVSREKKERFSLILESASTNQTSMYLCASSWRTGVLLLEYFGPGTRLTVT.